Listed below are T cell receptor beta chains from one sample, sequenced in a study of T cells in Graves' hyperthyroidism and ophthalmopathy. TCRdb redid the calling of the multiplex PCR reads with MiXCR, one entry per CDR3 protein. The table includes some 500,000 distinct CDR3 sequences, 24% detected once. The sample was blood. Receptor source: a woman aged 25 to 39 with Graves' ophthalmopathy. Both conserved end residues are part of each CDR3. D genes are given only for firm matches. Some rows mark clone size as missing; the rest say once, few, many or name a class of expanded clone.

j_gene,d_gene,v_gene,abundance,CDR3aa,CDR3nt
TRBJ1-2,.,TRBV29-1,many,CSVADSPSPDGYTF,TGCAGCGTTGCGGACAGCCCGAGCCCCGATGGCTACACCTTC
TRBJ2-5,TRBD1,TRBV6-1,many,CASRLTGGLETQYF,TGTGCCAGCAGACTAACAGGGGGCCTGGAGACCCAGTACTTC
TRBJ1-1,TRBD1,TRBV10-3,.,CAISGQGGTEAFF,TGTGCCATCAGCGGACAGGGAGGAACTGAAGCTTTCTTT
TRBJ1-1,.,TRBV5-6,few,CASSKTEMNTEAFF,TGTGCCAGCAGCAAGACAGAGATGAACACTGAAGCTTTCTTT
TRBJ2-7,TRBD1,TRBV5-1,few,CASSLAGTGAGAYEQYF,TGCGCCAGCAGCTTGGCCGGGACAGGGGCTGGGGCCTACGAGCAGTACTTC
TRBJ2-5,.,TRBV24-1,many,CATSDWRNQETQYF,TGTGCCACCAGTGATTGGCGGAACCAAGAGACCCAGTACTTC
TRBJ2-5,.,TRBV29-1,many,CSVSKETQYF,TGCAGCGTTTCAAAAGAGACCCAGTACTTC
TRBJ1-1,TRBD1,TRBV6-4,.,CASSHGTGGLSDTEAFF,TGTGCCAGCAGTCACGGGACAGGGGGCCTTTCGGACACTGAAGCTTTCTTT
TRBJ1-5,TRBD1,TRBV19,.,CASSITGGFGNQPQHF,TGTGCCAGTAGTATAACAGGGGGCTTTGGCAATCAGCCCCAGCATTTT
TRBJ1-2,.,TRBV27,many,CASSLQEGDGYTF,TGTGCCAGCAGTTTACAAGAGGGGGATGGCTACACCTTC
TRBJ1-1,.,TRBV5-1,many,CASSLETGTEAFF,TGCGCCAGCAGCTTGGAGACAGGCACTGAAGCTTTCTTT
TRBJ1-1,.,TRBV20-1,many,CSVPISGGTEAFF,TGCAGTGTCCCCATATCGGGGGGCACTGAAGCTTTCTTT